This TCR beta chain was observed in a study of OX40 agonist ivuxolimab in advanced cancers. Profiling relied on immunoSEQ multiplex PCR, and the TCRdb table lists in-frame clones only, not all of them. This repertoire shows more than 70,000 clones, about nine tenths found once; its top ten account for 0.3% to 0.4%. The CDR3 contains 15 residues. Germline V lookup: CDR1 SGDLS, CDR2 YYNGEE. The V and J ends lost 6 bases and 0 bases respectively, with 12 bases between them. The receptor was derived from an adult with an advanced solid tumor such as melanoma, head and neck, liver or kidney cancer. The V gene is TRBV9, the J gene TRBJ2-2, with D possibly matching TRBD2 (5 bases). Sample: CD4+ or CD8+ T cells sorted from blood, taken in a trial of the OX40 agonist ivuxolimab. Written as DNA, the CDR3 is TGTGCCAGCATGCGAGGGAGTTCGAACACCGGGGAGCTGTTTTTT. Translation gives CASMRGSSNTGELFF. Looking up the rest from reference TRBV9 and TRBJ2-2 gives the full variable domain: DSGVTQTPKHLITATGQRVTLRCSPRSGDLSVYWYQQSLDQGLQFLIQYYNGEERAKGNILERFSAQQFPDLHSELNLSSLELGDSALYFCASMRGSSNTGELFFGEGSRLTVL.